The source of this T cell receptor beta chain is a study of CD8+ T cells in alopecia areata. Overall study context: In an open-label trial, patients got 5 to 10 mg tofacitinib twice daily. General study results and limits: Lesional tissue from the scalp (especially in alopecia totalis/universalis) showed higher clonality than normal scalp.

This clone showed up just a few times. The antigen is unknown. Extracted RNA was reverse transcribed into cDNA, the sequencing template. TCRdb's copy holds only in-frame clones and misses some; the assay was immunoSEQ multiplex PCR. The top ten clones hold roughly 24% of a sample with 45,000 to 70,000 clones, 95% to 97% of them seen once. CDR3 length equals 13 residues. Trimming removed 6 bases at V and 1 base at J, with 10 bases between. The germline V gene has CDR1 MNHEY and CDR2 SMNVEV (reference sequence). PBMCs, the starting material, were the source of sorted CD4+ and CD8+ T cells. The clonotype comes from a human donor with alopecia areata. The rearrangement joins TRBV27 to TRBJ2-7; no clear D gene. Material: CD8+ T cells sorted from blood, obtained at week 0. CDR3 sequence: CASSPGTSYEQYF. CDR3 coding DNA: TGTGCCAGCAGCCCGGGCACATCCTACGAGCAGTACTTC.